The 20 T cell receptor beta chains reported below all come from one sample, sequenced in a study of OX40 agonist ivuxolimab in advanced cancers. Data came from immunoSEQ multiplex PCR; TCRdb stores just in-frame clones and leaves some out. Among some 8,000 clones listed, around 91% were seen once. The material was CD4+ or CD8+ T cells sorted from blood, obtained in a trial of the OX40 agonist ivuxolimab. The receptors shown here come from an adult with an advanced solid tumor such as melanoma, head and neck, liver or kidney cancer.

The chain recombines TRBV7-3 with TRBJ1-1; tentative D call: TRBD1 (5 bases). The CDR3 has 15 amino acids. The V end lost 3 bases, the J end lost 4 bases, and 15 bases lay between the germline ends. Per the germline V gene, CDR1 is SGHTA and CDR2 is FQGTGA. The chain's CDR3 is CASSFQGRGGTEAFF. CDR3 coding DNA: TGTGCCAGCAGCTTCCAAGGGAGGGGCGGCACTGAAGCTTTCTTT. Complete variable domain (other parts from reference TRBV7-3 and TRBJ1-1): GAGVSQTPSNKVTEKGKYVELRCDPISGHTALYWYRQSLGQGPEFLIYFQGTGAADDSGLPNDRFFAVRPEGSVSTLKIQRTERGDSAVYLCASSFQGRGGTEAFFGQGTRLTVV.

The gene calls are TRBV7-6 and TRBJ1-2; D unclear. CDR1 and CDR2 from the germline V gene are SGHVS and FNYEAQ. V was trimmed by 4 bases and J by 3 bases, leaving 9 bases between them. This CDR3 is 13 amino acids long. This CDR3 is CASSSGLHYGYTF. Written as DNA, the CDR3 is TGTGCCAGCAGCTCCGGACTGCACTATGGCTACACCTTC.

The rearrangement uses TRBV6-1 and TRBJ1-2, with a possible D match to TRBD1 (6 bases). This CDR3 contains 14 residues. CDR1 MNHNS and CDR2 SASEGT come from the germline V gene. The ends were cut back, 8 bases at V and 7 bases at J, with 20 bases in the middle. This CDR3 is CASGIDGGAPGYTF. CDR3 DNA sequence: TGTGCCAGCGGCATAGATGGGGGGGCGCCTGGCTACACCTTC.

A single count supports this clone. The identical CDR3 is also encoded by other nucleotide sequences in the sample. In DNA form, the CDR3 reads TGCGCCAGCAGTGAGTCTTTGTTCGTGACGGGGGGTAGAATGATTGAAAAACTGTTTTTT. It translates to CASSESLFVTGGRMIEKLFF. V gene TRBV10-2 combines with J gene TRBJ1-4; a weak D match, TRBD1 (5 bases). CDR1 and CDR2 from the germline V gene are WSHSY and SAAADI. V lost 0 bases and J 7 bases, leaving 27 bases between the germline ends. The CDR3 consists of 20 residues.

The rearrangement links TRBV5-6 to TRBJ2-1; TRBD1 aligns across 8 bases. The germline V gene encodes CDR1 SGHDT and CDR2 YYEEEE. This CDR3 region has 13 residues. J lost 10 bases, V lost 0 bases, and 3 bases had no gene match. This CDR3 is CASSLEDRDEQFF. The CDR3 nucleotides are TGTGCCAGCAGCTTGGAGGACAGGGACGAGCAGTTCTTC.

V is TRBV19 and J is TRBJ2-2, with a weak D call TRBD2 (6 bases). The germline V gene has CDR1 LNHDA and CDR2 SQIVND (reference sequence). Trimming shortened V by 5 bases and J by 10 bases, and 14 bases separated the two germline ends. The CDR3 covers 13 residues. The CDR3, as DNA: TGTGCCAGTAGTCCGGGACTGGGTTCGGAGCTGTTTTTT. It encodes CASSPGLGSELFF.

The V call is TRBV5-4, the J call TRBJ2-3; a possible D gene is TRBD2 (5 bases). CDR1 and CDR2 (germline): SGHNT, YYREEE (reference sequence). Trimming pared 4 bases from V and 2 bases from J, leaving 14 bases between. CDR3 length: 15 amino acids. CDR3 sequence reads: CASSLDSTSTDTQYF. As DNA, the CDR3 is TGTGCCAGCAGCCTGGACTCAACTTCCACAGATACGCAGTATTTT. The full variable domain, in which reference TRBV5-4 and TRBJ2-3 provide the parts outside the CDR3, is ETGVTQSPTHLIKTRGQQVTLRCSSQSGHNTVSWYQQALGQGPQFIFQYYREEENGRGNFPPRFSGLQFPNYSSELNVNALELDDSALYLCASSLDSTSTDTQYFGPGTRLTVL.

This clone was counted once. The chain links TRBV30 to TRBJ1-4; D remains unclear. V was shortened by 2 bases and J by 7 bases, with 11 bases between the two germline ends. Germline V CDR1 and CDR2: GTSNPN, SVGIG (reference sequence). The CDR3 has 13 residues. The CDR3 region is CAWSRSAGEKLFF. The CDR3 region has the DNA TGTGCCTGGAGTCGAAGCGCGGGTGAAAAACTGTTTTTT.

V gene TRBV7-2 combines with J gene TRBJ2-7; 7 positions match TRBD2. V lost 3 bases, J lost 3 bases, and 5 bases stayed unmatched. The CDR3 sequence is 14 residues long. Germline V gene lookup returns CDR1 SGHTA and CDR2 FQGNSA. The CDR3 DNA is TGTGCCAGCAGCTTGAGCGGGACCCTCTACGAGCAGTACTTC. This translates into CASSLSGTLYEQYF.

The chain links TRBV2 to TRBJ2-3; a weak D match, TRBD2 (5 bases). Germline CDR1 reads SNHLY; CDR2 reads FYNNEI. This CDR3 region has 15 residues. V lost 5 bases, J lost 0 bases, and 12 bases lay in between. The CDR3 coding sequence is TGTGCCAGCAGTATACTAGGAGGAAGCACAGATACGCAGTATTTT. It translates to CASSILGGSTDTQYF.

The V call is TRBV10-1, the J call TRBJ1-3; the D is unclear. CDR1 and CDR2 (germline): WNHNN, SYGVQD (reference sequence). The V end lost 4 bases, the J end lost 0 bases, and 4 bases lay between the germline ends. The CDR3 loop spans 13 amino acids. CDR3 residues: CASSGGSGNTIYF. The CDR3 bases are TGCGCCAGCAGTGGAGGCTCTGGAAACACCATATATTTT.

DNA for the CDR3: TGCGCCAGCAGCTCTGCCGGGACTAGCGGGAGGAGGAGTTACAATGAGCAGTTCTTC. Its translation is CASSSAGTSGRRSYNEQFF. This chain connects TRBV5-1 to TRBJ2-1; 15 bases match TRBD2. There are 19 residues in the CDR3. With 3 bases clipped from V and 4 bases from J, the junction kept 11 bases outside the gene matches. From germline, CDR1 is SGHRS and CDR2 YFSETQ.

The DNA of the CDR3 is TGTGCCAGCAGCCCAAACAGGGGTAGGCCTAATGAAAAACTGTTTTTT. Translated, it gives CASSPNRGRPNEKLFF. J is TRBJ1-4 and V is TRBV11-2, with 7 positions matching TRBD1. Trimming removed 5 bases from V and 3 bases from J; junction bases left unmatched: 9. CDR3 size: 16 residues. The germline CDR1 and CDR2 sequences are SGHAT and FQNNGV.

This rearrangement joins TRBV21-1 to TRBJ2-7; the DNA was not compared with TRBD2, the D call given in the table. TRBV21-1 corresponds to a pseudogene. The CDR3 length is 16 residues. Here the CDR3 DNA reads TGTGCCAGCAGCTCGCGACCCCTGAGCGGCTACTACGAGCAGTACGTC. This gives the protein CASSSRPLSGYYEQYV.

This clone was picked up a small number of times. The chain uses TRBV7-3 and TRBJ2-6; D not certain. Germline values: CDR1 SGHTA, CDR2 FQGTGA. V was pared by 6 bases and J by 4 bases, with 7 bases between. The CDR3 has 13 residues. The CDR3: CASSPRGANVLTF. CDR3 DNA: TGTGCCAGCAGTCCCCGCGGGGCCAACGTCCTGACTTTC.

The chain joins TRBV7-3 to TRBJ2-5; D is unresolved. Germline V CDR1 and CDR2: SGHTA, FQGTGA. Trimming pared 0 bases from V and 4 bases from J, leaving 12 bases between. This CDR3 has 15 residues. The CDR3 spells CASSLTPNSPETQYF. As DNA, the CDR3 is TGTGCCAGCAGCTTAACCCCGAATAGCCCAGAGACCCAGTACTTC.

The chain employs TRBV29-1 and TRBJ1-2; D is ambiguous. This CDR3 spans 15 amino acids. Germline V gene data show CDR1 as SQVTM and CDR2 as ANQGSEA. The germline V and J ends were trimmed by 1 base and 4 bases, with 16 bases remaining between them. This chain's CDR3 is CSVEGTDEDFYGYTF. CDR3 DNA: TGCAGCGTTGAAGGGACGGACGAGGATTTCTATGGCTACACCTTC.

This chain uses TRBV30 with TRBJ2-7; 7 bases match TRBD1. Germline loops: CDR1 GTSNPN, CDR2 SVGIG (reference sequence). This CDR3 comprises 13 residues. The V gene end was trimmed by 4 bases and the J gene end by 2 bases; junction bases not matched to a gene: 5. CDR3 amino acids: CAWTLGQAYEQYF. CDR3 coding DNA: TGTGCCTGGACCCTCGGACAGGCCTACGAGCAGTACTTC.

The rearrangement uses TRBV10-1 and TRBJ2-5; a weak D match, TRBD2 (6 bases). In germline, CDR1 is WNHNN, CDR2 SYGVQD (reference sequence). The CDR3 spans 14 residues. Trimming stripped 3 bases from V and 5 bases from J, with 13 bases between. The CDR3 spells CASSDEVADETQYF. CDR3 DNA sequence: TGCGCCAGCAGTGACGAGGTAGCGGATGAGACCCAGTACTTC.

The rearrangement joins TRBV19 to TRBJ1-1; a possible D gene is TRBD1 (5 bases). In germline, CDR1 is LNHDA, CDR2 SQIVND (reference sequence). The CDR3 length is 13 residues. V was clipped by 8 bases and J by 3 bases, with 13 bases between them. The DNA of the CDR3 is TGTGCCAGTTCAGGGCCCAGGGACACTGAAGCTTTCTTT. Translating gives CASSGPRDTEAFF.